This T cell receptor beta chain emerged from a study of cytomegalovirus exposure and HLA in healthy donors. Remarks on this clone: The antigen remains undetermined.

Clones were sequenced by immunoSEQ multiplex PCR, and TCRdb holds only the in-frame ones, with some missing. The table has around 120,000 clones, approximately 88% seen once. The CDR3 sequence is 16 residues long. CDR1 is SQVTM and CDR2 is ANQGSEA in the germline V gene. V shed 2 bases, J shed 0 bases, and the junction held 8 bases outside the gene matches. Study conclusions and caveats: Testing in vitro showed a few CMV-associated chains specific for CMV antigens. The tendency of first-cohort TCR clusters to co-occur in the 90 to 150 validation repertoires emerged from a later analysis. The authors listed 150 to 200 TCR beta chains as cytomegalovirus-associated.

This clonotype was sampled from a man younger than 35 in good health and CMV-seronegative. The chain carries TRBV29-1 and TRBJ2-5, with TRBD1 identical over 8 bases. Input material: PBMCs. CDR3 protein: CSVEFLNRGYQETQYF. CDR3 DNA: TGCAGCGTTGAATTTTTAAACAGGGGGTACCAAGAGACCCAGTACTTC.